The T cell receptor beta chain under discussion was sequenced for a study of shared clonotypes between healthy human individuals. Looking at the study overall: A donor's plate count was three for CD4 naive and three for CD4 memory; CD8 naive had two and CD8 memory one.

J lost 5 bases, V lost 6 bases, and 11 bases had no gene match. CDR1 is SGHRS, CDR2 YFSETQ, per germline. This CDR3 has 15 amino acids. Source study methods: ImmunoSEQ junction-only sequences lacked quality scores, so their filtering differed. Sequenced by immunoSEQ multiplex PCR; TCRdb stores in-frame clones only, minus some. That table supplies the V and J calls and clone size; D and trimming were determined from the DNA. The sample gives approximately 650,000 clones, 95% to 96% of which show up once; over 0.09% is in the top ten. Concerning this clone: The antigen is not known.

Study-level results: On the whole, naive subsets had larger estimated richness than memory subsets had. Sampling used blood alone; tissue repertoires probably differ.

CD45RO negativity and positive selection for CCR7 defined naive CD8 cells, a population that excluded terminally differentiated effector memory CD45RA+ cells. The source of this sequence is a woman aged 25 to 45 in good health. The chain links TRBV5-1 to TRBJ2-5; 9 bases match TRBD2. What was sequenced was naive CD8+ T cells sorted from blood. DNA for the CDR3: TGCGCCAGCACCTCCGGGACTAGCCCAGGGGAGACCCAGTACTTC. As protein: CASTSGTSPGETQYF.